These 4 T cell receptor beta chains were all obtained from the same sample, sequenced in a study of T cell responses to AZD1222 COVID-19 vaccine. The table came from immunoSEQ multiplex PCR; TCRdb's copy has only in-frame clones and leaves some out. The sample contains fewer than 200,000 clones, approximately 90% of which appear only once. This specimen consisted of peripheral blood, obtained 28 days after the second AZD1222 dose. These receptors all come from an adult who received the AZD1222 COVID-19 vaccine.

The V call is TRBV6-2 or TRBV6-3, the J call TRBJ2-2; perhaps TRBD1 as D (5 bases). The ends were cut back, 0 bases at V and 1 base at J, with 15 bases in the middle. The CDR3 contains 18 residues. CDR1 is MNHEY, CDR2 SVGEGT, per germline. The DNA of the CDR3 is TGTGCCAGCAGTTACTCGATTGGAAGGGGTCGGAACACCGGGGAGCTGTTTTTT. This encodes CASSYSIGRGRNTGELFF.

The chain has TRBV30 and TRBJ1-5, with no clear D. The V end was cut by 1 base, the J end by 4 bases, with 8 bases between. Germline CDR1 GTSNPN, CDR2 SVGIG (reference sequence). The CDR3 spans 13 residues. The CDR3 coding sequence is TGTGCCTGGAGTGGTCAGCCAAATCAGCCCCAGCATTTT. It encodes CAWSGQPNQPQHF. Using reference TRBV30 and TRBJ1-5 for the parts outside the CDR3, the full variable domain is SQTIHQWPATLVQPVGSPLSLECTVEGTSNPNLYWYRQAAGRGLQLLFYSVGIGQISSEVPQNLSASRPQDRQFILSSKKLLLSDSGFYLCAWSGQPNQPQHFGDGTRLSIL.

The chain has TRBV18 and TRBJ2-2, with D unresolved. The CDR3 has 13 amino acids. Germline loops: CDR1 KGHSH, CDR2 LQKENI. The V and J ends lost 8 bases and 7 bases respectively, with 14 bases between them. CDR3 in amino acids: CASLDGQGGELFF. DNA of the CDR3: TGTGCCAGCCTGGACGGCCAAGGCGGGGAGCTGTTTTTT.

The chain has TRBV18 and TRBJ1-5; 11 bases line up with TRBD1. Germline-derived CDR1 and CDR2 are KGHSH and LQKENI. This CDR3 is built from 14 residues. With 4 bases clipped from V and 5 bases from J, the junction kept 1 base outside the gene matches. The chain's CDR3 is CASSQGQGDQPQHF. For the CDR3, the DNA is TGTGCCAGCTCACAGGGACAGGGGGATCAGCCCCAGCATTTT.